Below, one TCR beta chain is given with its context. The sample is drawn from a study of technical replicates of blood from a handful of donors. The method was immunoSEQ multiplex PCR; TCRdb's version includes in-frame clones alone and lacks a portion of them. The sample has around 83,000 clones, approximately 94% seen once; the top ten hold roughly 0.26%. Per germline, CDR1 SGHRS and CDR2 YFSETQ. Trimming removed 2 bases at V and 2 bases at J, with 11 bases between. The CDR3 runs 14 residues. The chain links TRBV5-1 to TRBJ2-7; perhaps TRBD1 as D (5 bases). Material: T cells isolated from PBMCs. The sequence was collected from a human donor in good health. The CDR3 here is CASSFREHTYEQYF. DNA for the CDR3: TGCGCCAGCAGCTTCAGGGAACATACCTACGAGCAGTACTTC.